The clone carrying this T cell receptor (beta chain) has only a few counts. Its cognate antigen is unknown. TCRdb redid the calling of the RT-PCR reads with MiXCR, one entry per CDR3 protein. The table has 590,000 or so distinct CDR3 sequences, about 14% seen once. The data are from a study of response to subunit inactivated influenza vaccine. General study results and limits: Authors suggested each seasonal influenza vaccination recruits few new T cells.

The sequence was obtained from a man aged 50-60 years who received an inactivated influenza vaccine. The specimen was PBMCs from blood, collected approximately 15 days before vaccination.

The CDR3 loop is CSASRQRSSYNSPLHF. The DNA for the CDR3 is TGCAGTGCTAGTCGACAGCGCAGCTCCTATAATTCACCCCTCCACTTT. This chain joins TRBV20-1 and TRBJ1-6, with D tentatively TRBD1 (5 bases). Trimming left V 3 bases short and J 0 bases short, with 12 bases between. From germline, CDR1 is DFQATT and CDR2 SNEGSKA (reference sequence). The CDR3 contains 16 residues.